This T cell receptor (beta chain) stems from a study of T cell repertoires in cytomegalovirus infection. Study-wide background: From public TCR beta signatures came an indication of both CMV infection and matching HLA type.

Study results and limitations: In two of eight donors, the top clonotype was HLA-C-restricted CMV-specific. Totalled public TCR beta family frequency picked out people who carried CMV plus the relevant HLA.

This clonotype has only a few counts. Antigen: not known. TCRdb redid the calling of the reads with MiXCR, one entry per CDR3 protein. Found here are 250,000 to 300,000 distinct CDR3 sequences, 20% to 25% of them singletons; the top ten hold roughly a fifth. CDR3 length: 14 amino acids. The junction had 4 bases not matched to a gene; V was cut back by 1 base and J by 4 bases. The germline V gene has CDR1 SGHNT and CDR2 YYREEE (reference sequence). The V and J genes are TRBV5-4 and TRBJ1-2; 7 nucleotides agree with TRBD1. This TCR was recovered from a human donor in good health (CMV status not recorded). Some clones in this sample may be carry-over from other donors' samples. The input for sequencing was cultured PBMCs, taken from culture after CMV antigen stimulation. CDR3 bases: TGTGCCAGCAGCTTGCGACAGGGTTCCTATGGCTACACCTTC. It specifies CASSLRQGSYGYTF. Full variable domain (outside the CDR3, taken from reference TRBV5-4 and TRBJ1-2): ETGVTQSPTHLIKTRGQQVTLRCSSQSGHNTVSWYQQALGQGPQFIFQYYREEENGRGNFPPRFSGLQFPNYSSELNVNALELDDSALYLCASSLRQGSYGYTFGSGTRLTVV.